The 29 T cell receptor beta chains below were found in one sample sequenced in a study of cytomegalovirus exposure and HLA in healthy donors. Use of 60 Vbeta and 13 Jbeta primers characterized the PCR. Profiled with immunoSEQ multiplex PCR; TCRdb holds only in-frame clones, not every one. The profile shows about 190,000 clones, 79% of them singletons. The sequencing sample was made of PBMCs. These receptors were obtained from a woman between 18 and 29 years old in good health and CMV-seronegative.

The gene calls are TRBV27 and TRBJ2-7; possible D gene TRBD2, 5 bases. V lost 3 bases, J lost 7 bases, and 19 bases lay in between. The CDR3 sequence is 15 residues long. Germline loops: CDR1 MNHEY, CDR2 SMNVEV (reference sequence). The CDR3 loop is CASSFGRAARGEQYF. In DNA, the CDR3 is TGTGCCAGCAGTTTTGGGCGGGCCGCTAGAGGGGAGCAGTACTTC.

This sequence joins TRBV4-1 and TRBJ2-7; the match to TRBD1 covers 9 bases. Unmatched junction bases numbered 3, after V lost 3 bases and J lost 3 bases. Per germline, CDR1 MGHRA and CDR2 YSYEKL. CDR3 length: 14 amino acids. The CDR3 loop reads CASSHTTGGYEQYF. Written as DNA, the CDR3 is TGCGCCAGCAGCCACACGACAGGGGGCTACGAGCAGTACTTC.

A single count supports this clone. The V and J genes are TRBV5-8 and TRBJ1-6, with D possibly matching TRBD1 (5 bases). V lost 2 bases and J lost 7, with 10 bases in between. This CDR3 spans 14 amino acids. The germline gives CDR1 SGHTS, CDR2 YDEGEE. The CDR3 region is CASSFGGNNSPLHF. The CDR3 nucleotides are TGTGCCAGCAGCTTCGGGGGAAACAATTCACCCCTCCACTTT.

The chain joins TRBV30 to TRBJ2-7; 7 positions match TRBD2. The CDR3 totals 16 residues. Germline-derived CDR1 and CDR2 are GTSNPN and SVGIG (reference sequence). V shed 0 bases and J 2 bases; nucleotides not matched to a gene: 10. The chain's CDR3 is CAWSVPGREIPYEQYF. The CDR3 coding sequence is TGTGCCTGGAGTGTACCAGGGCGGGAGATCCCCTACGAGCAGTACTTC.

This clone was seen a few times. V is TRBV5-1 and J is TRBJ1-4; D possibly corresponds to TRBD1 (5 bases). Germline lookup yields CDR1 SGHRS and CDR2 YFSETQ. V lost 4 bases to trimming and J lost 8 bases, with 18 bases between them. This CDR3 is 15 amino acids long. In nucleotides, the CDR3 is TGCGCCAGCAGCAACAGGACTACCCTCGGGGAAAAACTGTTTTTT. Its translation is CASSNRTTLGEKLFF.

This rearrangement joins TRBV19 to TRBJ2-7; 10 nucleotides match TRBD1. Germline V gene data show CDR1 as LNHDA and CDR2 as SQIVND (reference sequence). After removal of 5 bases from V and 2 bases from J, the junction contained 6 bases not matched to a gene. This CDR3 is built from 15 residues. CDR3 bases: TGTGCCAGTAGTGGTGGGACAGGGGACCCCTACGAGCAGTACTTC. Its translation: CASSGGTGDPYEQYF.

The chain couples TRBV5-1 to TRBJ1-5; D perhaps matches TRBD1 (5 bases). Germline loops: CDR1 SGHRS, CDR2 YFSETQ. This CDR3 is built from 15 residues. The ends were cut back, 2 bases at V and 4 bases at J, with 13 bases in the middle. The CDR3 bases are TGCGCCAGCAGCTTTGGCGGGGCCGCTAATCAGCCCCAGCATTTT. Amino acids: CASSFGGAANQPQHF.

The V call is TRBV27, the J call TRBJ1-1; D is unresolved. Trimming left V 3 bases short and J 5 bases short, with 13 bases between. The CDR3 consists of 14 residues. Germline V gene lookup returns CDR1 MNHEY and CDR2 SMNVEV (reference sequence). CDR3 DNA: TGTGCCAGCAGTTTTAATGTGGGGAGGACTGAAGCTTTCTTT. Amino acid sequence: CASSFNVGRTEAFF.

Notes on this clone: No DNA is shown, since the ends of the CDR3 on it are uncertain; the CDR3 is the one TCRdb lists. The chain has TRBV21-1 and TRBJ2-6; the D segment call TRBD1 is taken from the table without a DNA check. TRBV21-1 is tagged as a pseudogene. The CDR3 has 18 amino acids, counting both end residues. CDR3: CASSATGYYLCWANVLTF.

J is TRBJ1-1 and V is TRBV9; D not certain. This CDR3 comprises 13 residues. V lost 2 bases, J lost 1 base, and 6 bases lay in between. CDR1 SGDLS and CDR2 YYNGEE come from the germline V gene. CDR3 sequence (DNA): TGTGCCAGCAGCGTTAGCAGGAACACTGAAGCTTTCTTT. It translates to CASSVSRNTEAFF.

V gene TRBV18 combines with J gene TRBJ2-1; 7 nucleotides match TRBD2. J lost 6 bases, V lost 3 bases, and 11 bases had no gene match. This CDR3 contains 16 residues. Germline V gives CDR1 KGHSH, CDR2 LQKENI. The CDR3 loop reads CASSPPGLADGNEQFF. As DNA, the CDR3 is TGTGCCAGCTCACCGCCGGGTCTAGCGGACGGCAATGAGCAGTTCTTC.

This chain connects TRBV4-1 to TRBJ2-5, with TRBD2 identical over 12 bases. J gave up 2 bases and V 0 bases, and 13 bases lay outside the gene matches. Germline V gene lookup returns CDR1 MGHRA and CDR2 YSYEKL. This CDR3 comprises 20 residues. CDR3 protein: CASSQEGTSGGTVIQETQYF. Written as DNA, the CDR3 is TGCGCCAGCAGCCAAGAGGGCACTAGCGGGGGGACTGTGATACAAGAGACCCAGTACTTC.

This clone occurred once. V and J are TRBV6-5 and TRBJ2-1; 7 bases line up with TRBD1. The CDR3 has 13 residues. CDR1 and CDR2 (germline): MNHEY, SVGAGI. Trimming at V came to 6 bases and at J to 6 bases, leaving 5 bases not matched to a gene. CDR3 nucleotides: TGTGCCAGCAGCCCCGACAGGGTCAATGAGCAGTTCTTC. Translating gives CASSPDRVNEQFF.

The V and J genes are TRBV10-3 and TRBJ1-2; 10 nucleotides align to TRBD1. Trimming removed 11 bases from V and 6 bases from J; junction bases left unmatched: 6. Looked up from germline, CDR1 is ENHRY and CDR2 is SYGVKD. This CDR3 is 12 amino acids long. CDR3 bases: TGTGCCGTAGGACAGGGGGAGGATGGCTACACCTTC. It translates to CAVGQGEDGYTF.

The chain has TRBV7-8 and TRBJ1-6; 7 bases fit TRBD1. The germline gives CDR1 SGHVS, CDR2 FQNEAQ. This CDR3 is built from 13 residues. V shed 7 bases, J shed 15 bases, and the junction held 12 bases outside the gene matches. CDR3 nucleotide sequence: TGTGCCAGCACCATTAGGACAGGTTCAGGCCTCCACTTT. As protein: CASTIRTGSGLHF.

The rearrangement joins TRBV27 to TRBJ2-2; possibly TRBD1 for D (6 bases). Trimming cost V 5 bases and J 3 bases, with 13 bases left between them. Germline CDR1 reads MNHEY; CDR2 reads SMNVEV (reference sequence). This CDR3 is built from 15 residues. The CDR3 bases are TGTGCCAGCAGTGTCCTGACAGGATACACCGGGGAGCTGTTTTTT. It yields the protein CASSVLTGYTGELFF.

The chain couples TRBV12-5 to TRBJ1-5; D is possibly TRBD1 (6 bases). Per the germline V gene, CDR1 is LGHNT and CDR2 is FRNRAP. V was shortened by 10 bases and J by 6 bases, with 10 bases between the two germline ends. The CDR3 runs to 11 residues. The CDR3 is CAIQGRQPQHF. The DNA of the CDR3 is TGTGCTATCCAGGGGCGTCAGCCCCAGCATTTT. Together with reference TRBV12-5 and TRBJ1-5, the CDR3 gives the full variable domain: DARVTQTPRHKVTEMGQEVTMRCQPILGHNTVFWYRQTMMQGLELLAYFRNRAPLDDSGMPKDRFSAEMPDATLATLKIQPSEPRDSAVYFCAIQGRQPQHFGDGTRLSIL.

The J gene is TRBJ1-6, the V gene TRBV28, with D possibly matching TRBD1 (5 bases). With 6 bases removed from V and 9 bases from J, the gap between germline ends came to 9 bases. Per the germline V gene, CDR1 is MDHEN and CDR2 is SYDVKM. The CDR3 is 12 residues long. The CDR3 loop is CASSGGTSPLHF. The CDR3 DNA sequence: TGTGCCAGCAGCGGGGGTACTTCACCCCTCCACTTT.

The rearrangement joins TRBV5-1 to TRBJ2-5; 9 bases match TRBD2. Germline CDR1 and CDR2: SGHRS and YFSETQ. This CDR3 contains 14 residues. Unmatched junction bases numbered 4, after V lost 3 bases and J lost 4 bases. The DNA of the CDR3 is TGCGCCAGCAGCTCGCGAGCGGGGGGAGAGACCCAGTACTTC. This gives the protein CASSSRAGGETQYF.

The gene calls are TRBV7-9 and TRBJ2-2; perhaps TRBD1 as D (6 bases). Germline lookup yields CDR1 SEHNR and CDR2 FQNEAQ (reference sequence). This CDR3 spans 15 amino acids. Trimming cost V 0 bases and J 6 bases, with 11 bases left between them. The CDR3 sequence is CASSLAQGGPGELFF. Here the CDR3 DNA reads TGTGCCAGCAGCTTAGCGCAAGGGGGACCCGGGGAGCTGTTTTTT.

V gene TRBV6-5 combines with J gene TRBJ2-7; D gene ambiguous. The CDR3 contains 13 residues. Trimming left V 0 bases short and J 2 bases short, with 5 bases between. Germline V gene lookup returns CDR1 MNHEY and CDR2 SVGAGI. The CDR3 reads CASSYSRAYEQYF. DNA of the CDR3: TGTGCCAGCAGTTACTCTCGGGCCTACGAGCAGTACTTC.

The chain recombines TRBV7-3 with TRBJ1-2; D unresolved. Trimming cost V 1 base and J 8 bases, with 17 bases left between them. Germline V gene sequence: CDR1 SGHTA, CDR2 FQGTGA. The length of the CDR3 is 15 residues. Here the CDR3 DNA reads TGTGCCAGCAGCTTAAGGCGGGGAGCTATGGGAGGCTACACCTTC. It specifies CASSLRRGAMGGYTF.

About this clone itself: This sample also contains other DNA sequences that code for the same CDR3. The chain joins TRBV6-1 to TRBJ2-7, with D possibly being TRBD1 (6 bases). V was trimmed by 4 bases and J by 3 bases, leaving 10 bases between them. Germline-derived CDR1 and CDR2 are MNHNS and SASEGT. The CDR3 is 13 residues long. In DNA form, the CDR3 reads TGTGCCAGCAGTGGGATCAGGGGCTACGAGCAGTACTTC. It specifies CASSGIRGYEQYF.

The genes are TRBV7-9 and TRBJ1-2, with D uncertain. The CDR3 loop spans 16 amino acids. The V gene's germline CDR1 is SEHNR and CDR2 FQNEAQ (reference sequence). V was pared by 5 bases and J by 6 bases, with 22 bases between. CDR3 amino acids: CASSLTPGRGFNGYTF. Here the CDR3 DNA reads TGTGCCAGCAGCCTAACCCCGGGTCGCGGATTCAATGGCTACACCTTC.

The chain has TRBV19 and TRBJ2-3; D unresolved. The length of the CDR3 is 13 residues. Germline CDR1 is LNHDA and CDR2 is SQIVND (reference sequence). V was shortened by 5 bases and J by 6 bases, with 12 bases between the two germline ends. DNA of the CDR3: TGTGCCAGTAGTGCTGGCCTTGTGGATACGCAGTATTTT. Translation: CASSAGLVDTQYF.

The chain links TRBV7-8 to TRBJ1-5, with D maybe TRBD1 (5 bases). The germline V gene encodes CDR1 SGHVS and CDR2 FQNEAQ. The CDR3 contains 16 residues. V was trimmed by 2 bases and J by 0 bases, leaving 11 bases between them. The DNA of the CDR3 is TGTGCCAGCAGCTTATATGGGGCCTCTAGCAATCAGCCCCAGCATTTT. This sequence encodes CASSLYGASSNQPQHF.

This chain links TRBV28 with TRBJ1-1; D uncertain. Trimming shortened V by 4 bases and J by 1 base, and 10 bases separated the two germline ends. Germline-derived CDR1 and CDR2 are MDHEN and SYDVKM. The length of the CDR3 is 14 residues. CDR3 nucleotides: TGTGCCAGCAGTTGGACTCGGGGGAACACTGAAGCTTTCTTT. It yields the protein CASSWTRGNTEAFF.

V gene TRBV11-3 combines with J gene TRBJ2-1; the D is unclear. The CDR3 contains 13 residues. V lost 0 bases and J lost 9, with 9 bases in between. Germline CDR1 is SGHNT and CDR2 is YENEEA. The CDR3 protein is CASSLDPVGEQFF. The CDR3 DNA reads TGTGCCAGCAGCTTAGATCCAGTTGGTGAGCAGTTCTTC.

V and J are TRBV11-2 and TRBJ1-1; D is unclear. V lost 4 bases, J lost 4 bases, and 13 bases lay in between. The CDR3 consists of 14 residues. CDR1 is SGHAT, CDR2 FQNNGV, per germline. The CDR3 protein is CASSSLVERTEAFF. The CDR3 nucleotides read TGTGCCAGCAGCTCACTCGTTGAACGCACTGAAGCTTTCTTT.